One and the same sample provided the 14 T cell receptor beta chains below, sequenced in a study of blood T cells in healthy people across ages. A J-beta primer mix and a sample-barcoded 5' primer were used in a second PCR of about 7 to 12 cycles. One entry per CDR3 protein results from TCRdb running MiXCR on the 5' RACE reads. The sample has around 970,000 distinct CDR3 sequences, roughly 51% seen once. The sequenced sample consisted of blood. The receptors shown here come from an older woman in good health.

The chain joins TRBV20-1 to TRBJ2-3, with 9 bases matching TRBD2. This CDR3 region has 15 residues. The J segment lost 2 bases and the V segment lost 2 bases, leaving 5 bases of the junction unmatched. Germline loops: CDR1 DFQATT, CDR2 SNEGSKA (reference sequence). In DNA form, the CDR3 reads TGCAGTGCTAGAAACAGCGGGAGGATCACAGATACGCAGTATTTT. It specifies CSARNSGRITDTQYF.

This clonotype was counted only a few times. V and J are TRBV28 and TRBJ2-5; D gene unclear. CDR1 and CDR2 from the germline V gene are MDHEN and SYDVKM. CDR3 length: 12 amino acids. Trimming pared 6 bases from V and 5 bases from J, leaving 10 bases between. CDR3 protein: CASRELGETQYF. The CDR3 DNA reads as TGTGCCAGCAGGGAGCTGGGGGAGACCCAGTACTTC.

This sequence joins TRBV20-1 and TRBJ2-1; D not resolved. The J call may be in error: the DNA end matches TRBJ2-7 better. The CDR3 loop spans 14 amino acids. Germline-derived CDR1 and CDR2 are DFQATT and SNEGSKA (reference sequence). CDR3 residues: CSATAQSTYNEQYF. As DNA, the CDR3 is TGCAGTGCCACGGCCCAGTCTACATACAATGAGCAGTACTTC.

The J gene is TRBJ2-3, the V gene TRBV2, with 8 bases identical to TRBD2. There are 14 residues in the CDR3. V was pared by 8 bases and J by 6 bases, with 10 bases of the junction left unmatched. In germline, CDR1 is SNHLY, CDR2 FYNNEI. CDR3 sequence (DNA): TGTGCCAGCCTCGACGGGACTAGAGGGGATACGCAGTATTTT. This codes for CASLDGTRGDTQYF.

V usage is TRBV29-1 and J usage is TRBJ1-4, with a weak D call TRBD1 (5 bases). Trimming shortened V by 7 bases and J by 8 bases, and 11 bases separated the two germline ends. The CDR3 is made up of 11 amino acids. The germline V gene encodes CDR1 SQVTM and CDR2 ANQGSEA. CDR3 nucleotide sequence: TGCAGCGCCTGGTGGGGCGAAAAACTGTTTTTT. Translated, it gives CSAWWGEKLFF. The variable domain in full, with the rest retrieved from reference TRBV29-1 and TRBJ1-4, is SAVISQKPSRDICQRGTSLTIQCQVDSQVTMMFWYRQQPGQSLTLIATANQGSEATYESGFVIDKFPISRPNLTFSTLTVSNMSPEDSSIYLCSAWWGEKLFFGSGTQLSVL.

This clonotype was counted a few times. V usage is TRBV20-1 and J usage is TRBJ2-7; D gene ambiguous. V lost 1 base, J lost 7 bases, and 14 bases lay in between. Germline CDR1 is DFQATT and CDR2 is SNEGSKA (reference sequence). This CDR3 region has 13 residues. The CDR3 sequence: CSARVGSSREQYF. The CDR3 nucleotides read TGCAGTGCTAGAGTAGGGTCCTCGAGGGAGCAGTACTTC.

For the CDR3, the DNA is TGTGCCATCGCCCTTCCGGGACAAGGGAACTATGGCTACACCTTC. This encodes CAIALPGQGNYGYTF. The V gene is TRBV2, the J gene TRBJ1-2; tentative D call: TRBD1 (6 bases). Germline CDR1 is SNHLY and CDR2 is FYNNEI. The CDR3 extends over 15 amino acids. V was pared by 10 bases and J by 2 bases, with 20 bases between.

This clonotype was seen a handful of times. V is TRBV28 and J is TRBJ2-1, with 12 nucleotides matching TRBD2. CDR1 is MDHEN and CDR2 is SYDVKM in the germline V gene. Losses at the gene ends were 10 bases for V and 5 bases for J; bases not matched to a gene: 9. The CDR3 loop spans 15 amino acids. The CDR3: CATLHGLAGNNEQFF. CDR3 bases: TGTGCCACGCTCCACGGACTAGCGGGGAACAATGAGCAGTTCTTC. The complete variable domain, with remaining parts taken from reference TRBV28 and TRBJ2-1, reads DVKVTQSSRYLVKRTGEKVFLECVQDMDHENMFWYRQDPGLGLRLIYFSYDVKMKEKGDIPEGYSVSREKKERFSLILESASTNQTSMYLCATLHGLAGNNEQFFGPGTRLTVL.

The chain has TRBV11-1 and TRBJ2-5; D is uncertain. Per germline, CDR1 SGHAT and CDR2 FQDESV (reference sequence). The CDR3 is 12 residues long. V dropped 5 bases and J dropped 4 bases, with 8 bases sitting between them. The CDR3 protein is CASSAFRETQYF. The CDR3 DNA is TGTGCCAGCAGCGCCTTTCGAGAGACCCAGTACTTC.

The chain employs TRBV21-1 and TRBJ2-4; TRBD1, the table's D call, was not compared with the DNA. TRBV21-1 is termed a pseudogene. The CDR3 length is 17 residues. The CDR3 sequence: CASSTQMGGKAKNIQYF. DNA for the CDR3: TGTGCCAGCAGCACACAAATGGGCGGAAAAGCCAAAAACATTCAGTACTTC.

The V gene is TRBV7-2, the J gene TRBJ1-1; no definite D call. The CDR3 covers 14 residues. V lost 2 bases to trimming and J lost 1 base, with 8 bases between them. Germline V CDR1 and CDR2: SGHTA, FQGNSA. For the CDR3, the DNA is TGTGCCAGCAGCTTAAACAGAAAGAACACTGAAGCTTTCTTT. As protein: CASSLNRKNTEAFF.

This clonotype occurred once. The CDR3 DNA reads TGTGCCAGCAGCCCTGTGACAGGGCGAGATTCACCCCTCCACTTT. Protein sequence: CASSPVTGRDSPLHF. V and J are TRBV13 and TRBJ1-6; 7 bases agree with TRBD1. CDR3 length equals 15 residues. Germline V gene sequence: CDR1 PRHDT, CDR2 FYEKMQ (reference sequence). Unmatched junction bases numbered 9, after V lost 5 bases and J lost 8 bases. The whole variable domain, remainder taken from reference TRBV13 and TRBJ1-6, is AAGVIQSPRHLIKEKRETATLKCYPIPRHDTVYWYQQGPGQDPQFLISFYEKMQSDKGSIPDRFSAQQFSDYHSELNMSSLELGDSALYFCASSPVTGRDSPLHFGNGTRLTVT.

This rearrangement joins TRBV29-1 to TRBJ1-5; a weak D match, TRBD1 (5 bases). The CDR3 consists of 12 residues. Trimming removed 6 bases from V and 6 bases from J, with 12 bases in between. Looked up from germline, CDR1 is SQVTM and CDR2 is ANQGSEA. The CDR3 DNA is TGCAGCGTGGGGGGGGGAGCTCAGCCCCAGCATTTT. Translation: CSVGGGAQPQHF. Full variable domain (rest looked up from reference TRBV29-1 and TRBJ1-5): SAVISQKPSRDICQRGTSLTIQCQVDSQVTMMFWYRQQPGQSLTLIATANQGSEATYESGFVIDKFPISRPNLTFSTLTVSNMSPEDSSIYLCSVGGGAQPQHFGDGTRLSIL.

The CDR3 protein is CASSFDLMNTEAFF. The CDR3 nucleotides are TGTGCCAGCAGTTTCGACTTGATGAACACTGAAGCTTTCTTT. This rearrangement joins TRBV12-3 or TRBV12-4 to TRBJ1-1; D ambiguous. The CDR3 has 14 residues. V was pared by 3 bases and J by 0 bases, with 8 bases between.